Shown below are 5 T cell receptor beta chains from a single sample sequenced in a study of post-analysis software for immune sequencing data. The antigens for these receptors are not known. Study-level findings and limits: There were four or five TRBV segments more frequent in patients than controls, and TRBV5-6, TRBV5-1 and TRBV20-1 were among them.

Carried by the TCR beta cDNA libraries were unique molecular identifiers. From the PCR reads, TCRdb called clonotypes with MiXCR, one entry per CDR3 protein. The sample carries 400,000 to 500,000 distinct CDR3 sequences, 30% to 40% recorded once. The sample consisted of blood. These receptors came from a girl aged 2 to 9 with multiple sclerosis.

The chain joins TRBV7-4 to TRBJ2-4; TRBD2 is a possible D gene (6 bases). The CDR3 is made up of 13 amino acids. V was clipped by 6 bases and J by 8 bases, with 14 bases between them. In germline, CDR1 is SGHVT, CDR2 SQSDAQ. The CDR3 DNA sequence: TGTGCCAGCAGAGCGGCCGGGGGATACATTCAGTACTTC. Translating it yields CASRAAGGYIQYF.

This clonotype was recorded a few times. The chain recombines TRBV20-1 with TRBJ1-1; TRBD1 aligns across 8 bases. CDR3 size: 13 residues. Trimming took 6 bases from V and 1 from J; bases not matched to a gene: 4. Germline V CDR1 and CDR2: DFQATT, SNEGSKA (reference sequence). CDR3 bases: TGCAGTGCCACCGGGACAGGGAACACTGAAGCTTTCTTT. This sequence encodes CSATGTGNTEAFF.

This clonotype showed up just a few times. V and J are TRBV6-6 and TRBJ2-1; TRBD2 agrees at 10 bases. Germline assignment: CDR1 MNHNY and CDR2 SVGAGI (reference sequence). V gave up 5 bases and J gave up 7 bases; unmatched junction bases: 8. The CDR3 contains 15 residues. CDR3 DNA: TGTGCCAGCAGTCCTCCGGGACTAGCGATAAATGAGCAGTTCTTC. Its protein is CASSPPGLAINEQFF.

This clonotype was counted a single time. The rearrangement joins TRBV6-1 to TRBJ1-1; possible D gene TRBD1, 6 bases. Deletions cut 3 bases from V and 0 bases from J, with 11 bases between. The CDR3 totals 15 residues. Germline V lookup: CDR1 MNHNS, CDR2 SASEGT. In nucleotides, the CDR3 is TGTGCCAGCAGTGATCAGGGACACATGAACACTGAAGCTTTCTTT. Protein: CASSDQGHMNTEAFF.

This clonotype is classed as medium-sized (0.01 to 0.1%). The chain is built from TRBV14 and TRBJ1-5; D is undetermined. V was pared by 0 bases and J by 4 bases, with 1 base between. The CDR3 has 12 amino acids. Germline loops: CDR1 SGHDN, CDR2 FVKESK. DNA for the CDR3: TGTGCCAGCAGCCAAGATAATCAGCCCCAGCATTTT. Its protein is CASSQDNQPQHF.